This T cell receptor beta chain originates from a study of blood T cell repertoires in COVID-19. Here immunoSEQ multiplex PCR was the method, and the copy in TCRdb shows in-frame clones only, minus some. The data show around 300,000 clones, roughly 87% seen once. Germline V gene data show CDR1 as LGHDT and CDR2 as YNNKEL (reference sequence). V was pared by 0 bases and J by 3 bases, with 9 bases between. The CDR3 extends over 15 amino acids. The sequenced sample consisted of peripheral blood. The sequence was collected from a human donor in a cohort sampled during active COVID-19. The chain couples TRBV3-1 (or the pseudogene TRBV3-2) to TRBJ2-1; no reliable D call. This CDR3 reads CASSQEYRLYNEQFF. CDR3 DNA: TGTGCCAGCAGCCAAGAATATCGTCTCTACAATGAGCAGTTCTTC.